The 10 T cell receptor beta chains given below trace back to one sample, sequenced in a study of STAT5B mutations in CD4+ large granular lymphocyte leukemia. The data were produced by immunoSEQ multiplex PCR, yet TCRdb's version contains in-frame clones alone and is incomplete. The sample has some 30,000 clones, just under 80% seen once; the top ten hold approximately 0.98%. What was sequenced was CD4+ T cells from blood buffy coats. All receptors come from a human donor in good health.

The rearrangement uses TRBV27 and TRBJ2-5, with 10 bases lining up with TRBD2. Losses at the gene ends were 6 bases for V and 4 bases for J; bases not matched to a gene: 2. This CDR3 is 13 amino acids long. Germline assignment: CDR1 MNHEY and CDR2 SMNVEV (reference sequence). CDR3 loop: CASRKREGETQYF. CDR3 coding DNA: TGTGCCAGCAGAAAGCGGGAGGGAGAGACCCAGTACTTC.

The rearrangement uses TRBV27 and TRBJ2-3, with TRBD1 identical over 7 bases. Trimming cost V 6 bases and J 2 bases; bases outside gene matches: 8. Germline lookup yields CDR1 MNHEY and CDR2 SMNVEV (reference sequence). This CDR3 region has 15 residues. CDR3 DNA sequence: TGTGCCAGCAGCCCTCGGGACAGAGACACAGATACGCAGTATTTT. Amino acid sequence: CASSPRDRDTDTQYF.

The CDR3 sequence is CASTSRGRRTLNTEAFF. Here the CDR3 DNA reads TGTGCCAGCACTTCGAGGGGCCGCAGAACTCTGAACACTGAAGCTTTCTTT. The chain joins TRBV18 to TRBJ1-1; D possibly corresponds to TRBD1 (5 bases). CDR1 and CDR2 from the germline V gene are KGHSH and LQKENI. V lost 8 bases and J 0 bases, leaving 22 bases between the germline ends. The CDR3 covers 17 residues.

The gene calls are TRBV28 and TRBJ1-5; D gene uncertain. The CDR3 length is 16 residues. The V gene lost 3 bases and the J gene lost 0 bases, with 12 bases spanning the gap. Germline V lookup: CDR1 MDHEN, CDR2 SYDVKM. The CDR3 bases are TGTGCCAGCAGTTTGGGTATAGCAGATAGCAATCAGCCCCAGCATTTT. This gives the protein CASSLGIADSNQPQHF.

DNA for the CDR3: TGTGCTAGTGGTTTGACCGGGACAGGCAATGGCTACACCTTC. It yields the protein CASGLTGTGNGYTF. This chain uses TRBV12-5 with TRBJ1-2; 8 bases agree with TRBD1. The CDR3 sequence is 14 residues long. Germline V gives CDR1 LGHNT, CDR2 FRNRAP. The V gene end was trimmed by 2 bases and the J gene end by 6 bases; junction bases not matched to a gene: 5.

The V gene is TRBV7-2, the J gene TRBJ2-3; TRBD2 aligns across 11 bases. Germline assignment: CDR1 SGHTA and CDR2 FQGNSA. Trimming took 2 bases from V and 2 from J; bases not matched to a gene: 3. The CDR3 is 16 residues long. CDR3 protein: CASSLRLAGSTDTQYF. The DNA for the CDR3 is TGTGCCAGCAGCTTAAGACTAGCGGGGTCCACAGATACGCAGTATTTT.

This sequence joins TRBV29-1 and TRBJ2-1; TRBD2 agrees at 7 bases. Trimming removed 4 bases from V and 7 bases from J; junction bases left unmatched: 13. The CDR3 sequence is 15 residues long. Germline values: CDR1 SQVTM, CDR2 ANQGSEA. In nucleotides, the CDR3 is TGCAGCGTTGTAAGGCTGGCGGGAGTAGTGAATGAGCAGTTCTTC. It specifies CSVVRLAGVVNEQFF.

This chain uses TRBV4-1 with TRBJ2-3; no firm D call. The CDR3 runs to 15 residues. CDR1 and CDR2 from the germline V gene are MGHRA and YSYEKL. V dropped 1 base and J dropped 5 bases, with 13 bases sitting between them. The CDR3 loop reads CASSQGIGSGDTQYF. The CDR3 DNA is TGCGCCAGCAGCCAAGGAATTGGGTCTGGAGATACGCAGTATTTT.

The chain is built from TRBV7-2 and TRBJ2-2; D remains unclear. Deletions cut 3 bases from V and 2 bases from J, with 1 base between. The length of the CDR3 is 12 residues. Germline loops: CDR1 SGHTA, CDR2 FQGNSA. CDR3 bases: TGTGCCAGCAGCTTTAACACCGGGGAGCTGTTTTTT. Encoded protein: CASSFNTGELFF.

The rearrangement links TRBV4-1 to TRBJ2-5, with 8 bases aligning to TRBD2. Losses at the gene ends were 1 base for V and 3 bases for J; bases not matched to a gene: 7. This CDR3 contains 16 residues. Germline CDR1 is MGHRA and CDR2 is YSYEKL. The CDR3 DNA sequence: TGCGCCAGCAGCCAAGTAGGAGTCGGGAGGGAAGAGACCCAGTACTTC. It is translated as CASSQVGVGREETQYF.